One and the same sample provided the 23 T cell receptor beta chains below, sequenced in a study of cytomegalovirus exposure and HLA in healthy donors. 13 Jbeta primers and 60 Vbeta primers were used for the PCR. The method was immunoSEQ multiplex PCR; TCRdb's version includes in-frame clones alone and lacks a portion of them. The sample gives more than 90,000 clones, about 75% of which show up once; about 7% is in the top ten. The sequenced sample consisted of PBMCs. The receptor source for this set is a man aged 35-49 years in good health and CMV-seropositive.

V usage is TRBV18 and J usage is TRBJ2-6, with D perhaps matching TRBD1 (6 bases). The germline V gene has CDR1 KGHSH and CDR2 LQKENI. The germline V and J ends were trimmed by 6 bases and 0 bases, with 18 bases remaining between them. This CDR3 region has 18 residues. CDR3 sequence reads: CASSPSRTVFSGANVLTF. The CDR3 coding sequence is TGTGCCAGCTCCCCATCCCGGACAGTTTTCTCTGGGGCCAACGTCCTGACTTTC. The complete variable domain, with remaining parts taken from reference TRBV18 and TRBJ2-6, reads NAGVMQNPRHLVRRRGQEARLRCSPMKGHSHVYWYRQLPEEGLKFMVYLQKENIIDESGMPKERFSAEFPKEGPSILRIQQVVRGDSAAYFCASSPSRTVFSGANVLTFGAGSRLTVL.

This sequence joins TRBV2 and TRBJ1-6; 8 nucleotides align to TRBD1. V trimming: 6 bases; J trimming: 7 bases; junction bases outside the gene matches: 2. The CDR3 is made up of 13 amino acids. CDR1 is SNHLY, CDR2 FYNNEI, per germline. The CDR3 bases are TGTGCCAGCAGAGGACAGGGAAATTCACCCCTCCACTTT. As protein: CASRGQGNSPLHF.

V gene TRBV28 combines with J gene TRBJ1-2; 8 positions match TRBD1. The trim removed 3 bases at V and 12 bases at J, leaving 3 bases unmatched. The CDR3 spans 11 residues. CDR1 and CDR2 (germline): MDHEN, SYDVKM. In DNA, the CDR3 is TGTGCCAGCAGTTTCCAGGACAGGGACACCTTC. Translated, it gives CASSFQDRDTF.

The chain carries TRBV4-3 and TRBJ2-7; maybe TRBD1 (5 bases). V lost 0 bases and J lost 1, with 13 bases in between. There are 16 residues in the CDR3. Germline lookup yields CDR1 LGHNA and CDR2 YSLEER. Here the CDR3 reads CASSQEAEGASYEQYF. CDR3 coding DNA: TGCGCCAGCAGCCAAGAAGCCGAAGGGGCGTCCTACGAGCAGTACTTC.

The chain combines TRBV5-1 with TRBJ2-3; the D gene is possibly TRBD1 (6 bases). Germline lookup yields CDR1 SGHRS and CDR2 YFSETQ. Between the trimmed V and J ends, which lost 4 bases and 4 bases, there was a span of 10 bases. The CDR3 covers 13 residues. The CDR3 sequence is CASSNRESDTQYF. In nucleotides, the CDR3 is TGCGCCAGCAGCAACAGGGAGTCAGATACGCAGTATTTT.

The sample holds one count of this clone. The chain couples TRBV5-1 to TRBJ2-7, with 9 bases matching TRBD1. After removal of 4 bases from V and 6 bases from J, the junction contained 11 bases not matched to a gene. The germline gives CDR1 SGHRS, CDR2 YFSETQ. This CDR3 region has 15 residues. For the CDR3, the DNA is TGCGCCAGCAGCACCACATCGGGACAGGGTGTCGAGCAGTACTTC. Translated, it gives CASSTTSGQGVEQYF.

The rearrangement uses TRBV19 and TRBJ2-7; 8 nucleotides agree with TRBD1. CDR1 and CDR2 from the germline V gene are LNHDA and SQIVND (reference sequence). CDR3 length: 13 amino acids. The trim removed 4 bases at V and 2 bases at J, leaving 1 base unmatched. DNA for the CDR3: TGTGCCAGTAGTACCAGGGGGCCCTACGAGCAGTACTTC. This translates into CASSTRGPYEQYF.

This chain uses TRBV20-1 with TRBJ2-1; weak D call: TRBD2 (6 bases). CDR3 size: 11 residues. Trimming shortened V by 1 base and J by 8 bases, and 6 bases separated the two germline ends. Germline CDR1 and CDR2: DFQATT and SNEGSKA (reference sequence). DNA for the CDR3: TGCAGTGCTAGAGGACTAGATGAGCAGTTCTTC. The encoded protein is CSARGLDEQFF.

The CDR3 sequence is CASSLAGGFEQYF. In DNA form, the CDR3 reads TGTGCCAGCAGCTTGGCAGGGGGGTTCGAGCAGTACTTC. The genes are TRBV5-6 and TRBJ2-7; possible D gene TRBD1, 7 bases. The CDR3 is 13 amino acids. Germline V gene sequence: CDR1 SGHDT, CDR2 YYEEEE. Trimming cost V 0 bases and J 6 bases, with 10 bases left between them.

V and J are TRBV25-1 and TRBJ2-5; TRBD2 matches 9 bases. CDR1 is MGHDK and CDR2 is SYGVNS in the germline V gene. V was clipped by 1 base and J by 4 bases; unmatched bases: 10. The CDR3 is made up of 17 amino acids. CDR3 amino acids: CASSEWGTSRLSETQYF. In DNA form, the CDR3 reads TGTGCCAGCAGTGAATGGGGGACTAGCCGGTTGTCAGAGACCCAGTACTTC.

The chain employs TRBV5-1 and TRBJ2-3, with TRBD2 matching over 8 bases. This CDR3 is built from 13 residues. Looked up from germline, CDR1 is SGHRS and CDR2 is YFSETQ. V was clipped by 4 bases and J by 12 bases; unmatched bases: 10. This CDR3 reads CASSALGRGGQYF. CDR3 in DNA: TGCGCCAGCAGCGCCCTGGGCCGGGGGGGCCAGTATTTT.

V is TRBV7-3 and J is TRBJ2-7, with 7 positions matching TRBD1. Per germline, CDR1 SGHTA and CDR2 FQGTGA. This CDR3 is built from 13 residues. V lost 5 bases and J lost 7; bases outside the gene matches: 8. CDR3 nucleotide sequence: TGTGCCAGCAGCCAAGGGACAGAGTTTGAGCAGTACTTC. Its translation: CASSQGTEFEQYF.

This chain's CDR3 is CASSLTGGSTDTQYF. In DNA form, the CDR3 reads TGCGCCAGCAGCTTGACGGGGGGAAGCACAGATACGCAGTATTTT. The chain is built from TRBV5-1 and TRBJ2-3; 7 bases agree with TRBD2. Germline V gene data show CDR1 as SGHRS and CDR2 as YFSETQ. This CDR3 has 15 amino acids. J was trimmed by 0 bases and V by 1 base; bases with no gene match: 2.

This chain links TRBV19 with TRBJ1-2; 8 bases align to TRBD1. The CDR3 is 15 amino acids. V shed 7 bases and J 4 bases; nucleotides not matched to a gene: 11. Germline CDR1 and CDR2: LNHDA and SQIVND (reference sequence). This chain's CDR3 is CASTSGQGLFYGYTF. The CDR3 bases are TGTGCCAGTACTTCCGGACAGGGTTTATTCTATGGCTACACCTTC.

In DNA form, the CDR3 reads TGTGCCAGCAGCGCCGACGCCTCGGGGGACAGAAGTGCCGATGTGGGTGGCTACACCTTC. Translation gives CASSADASGDRSADVGGYTF. The chain recombines TRBV9 with TRBJ1-2; 7 nucleotides line up with TRBD1. This CDR3 spans 20 amino acids. V dropped 3 bases and J dropped 7; count of bases not matched to a gene: 27. Germline CDR1 and CDR2: SGDLS and YYNGEE. The full variable domain, completed using reference TRBV9 and TRBJ1-2, is DSGVTQTPKHLITATGQRVTLRCSPRSGDLSVYWYQQSLDQGLQFLIQYYNGEERAKGNILERFSAQQFPDLHSELNLSSLELGDSALYFCASSADASGDRSADVGGYTFGSGTRLTVV.

The chain recombines TRBV5-1 with TRBJ2-7; 10 positions agree with TRBD2. Per the germline V gene, CDR1 is SGHRS and CDR2 is YFSETQ. The ends lost 3 bases at V and 5 bases at J; junction bases unmatched: 8. This CDR3 has 15 residues. The CDR3 region is CASSSSSGGPDEQYF. In nucleotides, the CDR3 is TGCGCCAGCAGCTCATCTAGCGGGGGTCCCGACGAGCAGTACTTC.

The chain uses TRBV7-9 and TRBJ2-7, with no clear D. Trimming left V 2 bases short and J 3 bases short, with 14 bases between. This CDR3 is 15 amino acids long. CDR1 is SEHNR, CDR2 FQNEAQ, per germline (reference sequence). In DNA, the CDR3 is TGTGCCAGCAGCTTAATGGGCGCCCGTCTCTACGAGCAGTACTTC. Translating gives CASSLMGARLYEQYF.

The chain links TRBV6-1 to TRBJ1-6; TRBD1 is a possible D gene (6 bases). The CDR3 has 14 residues. V was shortened by 10 bases and J by 8 bases, with 18 bases between the two germline ends. Germline CDR1 and CDR2: MNHNS and SASEGT. The CDR3 spells CATSNRDKDSPLHF. As DNA, the CDR3 is TGTGCCACCAGCAACCGGGACAAGGATTCACCCCTCCACTTT.

The V call is TRBV7-8, the J call TRBJ2-1, with 8 bases aligning to TRBD2. V dropped 1 base and J dropped 8; count of bases not matched to a gene: 10. This CDR3 spans 16 amino acids. CDR1 and CDR2 (germline): SGHVS, FQNEAQ. The CDR3 DNA is TGTGCCAGCAGCTTAGGGCTCGGGACTAGTCTGGATGAGCAGTTCTTC. Amino acid sequence: CASSLGLGTSLDEQFF.

CDR3 DNA: TGTGCCAGCAGTTCCGGGACAGGGGGCTTTTTTGGCTACACCTTC. It encodes CASSSGTGGFFGYTF. The J gene is TRBJ1-2, the V gene TRBV6-5; TRBD1 matches 12 bases. The germline CDR1 and CDR2 sequences are MNHEY and SVGAGI. Trimming took 4 bases from V and 7 from J; bases not matched to a gene: 7. There are 15 residues in the CDR3.

The chain combines TRBV18 with TRBJ2-7; 9 positions agree with TRBD2. CDR1 is KGHSH, CDR2 LQKENI, per germline. The CDR3 is made up of 14 amino acids. With V trimmed by 3 bases and J by 3 bases, 3 bases remained unmatched. The CDR3 bases are TGTGCCAGCTCACCGGCTAGCGGGATCTACGAGCAGTACTTC. It encodes CASSPASGIYEQYF. Full variable domain (remainder filled in from reference TRBV18 and TRBJ2-7): NAGVMQNPRHLVRRRGQEARLRCSPMKGHSHVYWYRQLPEEGLKFMVYLQKENIIDESGMPKERFSAEFPKEGPSILRIQQVVRGDSAAYFCASSPASGIYEQYFGPGTRLTVT.

The chain combines TRBV5-6 with TRBJ2-5; TRBD2 agrees at 14 bases. Gene TRBJ2-7 matches the end of the DNA better, so the J call may be wrong. In germline, CDR1 is SGHDT, CDR2 YYEEEE. The CDR3 spans 15 residues. CDR3 sequence: CASSPGLAGDNEQYF. CDR3 nucleotides: TGTGCCAGCAGCCCGGGACTAGCGGGAGATAACGAGCAGTACTTC.

The V gene is TRBV9, the J gene TRBJ2-3; a possible D gene is TRBD2 (6 bases). Germline CDR1 reads SGDLS; CDR2 reads YYNGEE. V lost 4 bases and J lost 2, with 14 bases in between. This CDR3 spans 15 amino acids. CDR3 bases: TGTGCCAGCAGCCCTTTGGGGGAGGCCACAGATACGCAGTATTTT. Its translation is CASSPLGEATDTQYF.